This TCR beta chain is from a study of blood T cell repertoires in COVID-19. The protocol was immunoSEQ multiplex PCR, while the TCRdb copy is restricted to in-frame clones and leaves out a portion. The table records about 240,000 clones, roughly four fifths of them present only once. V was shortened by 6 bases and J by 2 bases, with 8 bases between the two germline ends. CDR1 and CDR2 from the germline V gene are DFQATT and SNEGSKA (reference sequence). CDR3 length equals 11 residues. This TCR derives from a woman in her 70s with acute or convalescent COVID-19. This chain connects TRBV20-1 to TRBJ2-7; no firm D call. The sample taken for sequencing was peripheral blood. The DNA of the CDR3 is TGCAGTGCGTCTACAGCCTACGAGCAGTACTTC. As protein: CSASTAYEQYF.